This is a list of T cell receptor beta chains from one sample in a study of T cell responses to AZD1222 COVID-19 vaccine. Data came from immunoSEQ multiplex PCR; TCRdb stores just in-frame clones and leaves some out. This sample has about 130,000 clones, with just over 85% found just once. Sequencing used peripheral blood, obtained on day 0 of AZD1222 vaccination. The receptors were gathered from an adult in good health. Each CDR3 is given with its conserved first and last residue. The D gene is left open where the match is weak. Clone size, where shown, is once, few, many, or a class for clones that have expanded.

d_call	v_call	clone_size	j_call	cdr3_nt	cdr3_aa
.	TRBV7-9	.	TRBJ2-6	TGTGCCAGCAGGCCCCGGGACCTCTCTGGGGCCAACGTCCTGACTTTC	CASRPRDLSGANVLTF
.	TRBV7-6	.	TRBJ2-2	TGTGCCAGCAGCTTAGGGGATGGGGAAAACACCGGGGAGCTGTTTTTT	CASSLGDGENTGELFF
.	TRBV10-2	.	TRBJ1-5	TGCGCCAGCACCGAGGAAGGGGGACAGCCCCAGCATTTT	CASTEEGGQPQHF
TRBD1	TRBV9	.	TRBJ1-2	TGTGCCAGCAGCAAGGGATCCACCCCAGGGGGGACAGGGTATGGCTACACCTTC	CASSKGSTPGGTGYGYTF
.	TRBV23-1	.	TRBJ1-4	TGCGCCAGCAGTCCCCTCGGGAAGGGGGTCGGCGAAAAACTGTTTTTT	CASSPLGKGVGEKLFF
.	TRBV19	.	TRBJ2-5	TGTGCCTCCACTTCGGGCTTCCAAGAGACCCAGTACTTC	CASTSGFQETQYF
.	TRBV28	.	TRBJ1-1	TGTGCCAGCGCGGACAGTTTGAACACTGAAGCTTTCTTT	CASADSLNTEAFF
TRBD1	TRBV7-9	.	TRBJ1-5	TGTGCCAGCAGCGGAGGGACAGGGGATTCTCCCCAGCATTTT	CASSGGTGDSPQHF
.	TRBV27	.	TRBJ1-1	TGTGCCAGCAAAAGACGGGAGAACACTGAAGCTTTCTTT	CASKRRENTEAFF
.	TRBV18	.	TRBJ1-3	TGTGCCAGCTCACCAATGGGGGATTTTGGAAACACCATATATTTT	CASSPMGDFGNTIYF
.	TRBV6-5	.	TRBJ1-4	TGTGCCAGCAGTCGTTCAACTAATGAAAAACTGTTTTTT	CASSRSTNEKLFF
TRBD2	TRBV15	.	TRBJ2-7	TGTGCCACCGCTCACCCGGGCGGGGGTTCCTACGAGCAGTACTTC	CATAHPGGGSYEQYF
TRBD1	TRBV28	.	TRBJ1-5	TGTGCCAGCAGTTTAATACAGGGGACCACTCAGCCCCAGCATTTT	CASSLIQGTTQPQHF
.	TRBV9	.	TRBJ2-7	TGTGCCAGCAGCGTAGCCTTGGGCTACGAGCAGTACTTC	CASSVALGYEQYF
.	TRBV30	.	TRBJ1-2	TGTGCCTGGTCCGGGACCGCAGTTTCCTATGGCTACACCTTC	CAWSGTAVSYGYTF
TRBD2	TRBV7-9	.	TRBJ2-5	TGTGCCAGCAGCCCATGGACAGTGGCTAGCGGGGGTCCCCAAGAGACCCAGTACTTC	CASSPWTVASGGPQETQYF
.	TRBV6-5	.	TRBJ2-7	TGTGCCAGCAGTACAACACTAGCCTACGAGCAGTACTTC	CASSTTLAYEQYF
.	TRBV9	.	TRBJ1-6	TGTGCCAGCAGCGTAGGAATTGAAAATTCACCCCTCCACTTT	CASSVGIENSPLHF
.	TRBV6-5	.	TRBJ1-3	TGTGCCAGCACAGGGGTTACTGGAAACACCATATATTTT	CASTGVTGNTIYF
TRBD1	TRBV3-1/TRBV3-2	.	TRBJ2-1	TGTGCCAGCAGCCGGACCCGGACAGGGTGGCAGAGCAATGAGCAGTTCTTC	CASSRTRTGWQSNEQFF
TRBD1	TRBV24-1	few	TRBJ2-1	TGTGCCACCAGTGCGGGGGACAGGTTCTCCTACAATGAGCAGTTCTTC	CATSAGDRFSYNEQFF
TRBD1	TRBV24-1	.	TRBJ1-5	TGTGCCACCAGTGATCCCGACAGGGGGCTTAGCAATCAGCCCCAGCATTTT	CATSDPDRGLSNQPQHF
TRBD1	TRBV24-1	.	TRBJ2-6	TGTGCCACCAGTGATGGACAGGGGGCGAATCCGGCTGGGGCCAACGTCCTGACTTTC	CATSDGQGANPAGANVLTF
.	TRBV24-1	once	TRBJ1-2	TGTGCCACCAGTGATCCCCGGGGGGAAGTCTATGGCTACACCTTC	CATSDPRGEVYGYTF
.	TRBV5-1	.	TRBJ2-3	TGCGCCAGCAGTACCCGGGACAGCACAGATACGCAGTATTTT	CASSTRDSTDTQYF
.	TRBV7-3	.	TRBJ2-2	TGTGCCAGCAGCTTAGGGGGGACCTGGTCGACTCGGGAGCTGTTTTTT	CASSLGGTWSTRELFF
.	TRBV10-2	.	TRBJ1-1	TGCGCCAGCAGCCTGGGCAGTGAAGCTTTCTTT	CASSLGSEAFF
TRBD2	TRBV7-8	.	TRBJ2-2	TGTGCCAGCAGCAACCCTAGGACTAGCGGGAGCGACAACACCGGGGAGCTGTTTTTT	CASSNPRTSGSDNTGELFF
.	TRBV12-3/TRBV12-4	.	TRBJ1-4	TGTGCCAGCAGTTTAGACTGGAATGAAAAACTGTTTTTT	CASSLDWNEKLFF
.	TRBV6-1	.	TRBJ1-2	TGTGCCAGCAGTGAAGTTAGCAGGGGAAAAGGCTACACCTTC	CASSEVSRGKGYTF
TRBD1	TRBV5-6	.	TRBJ2-5	TGTGCCAGCAGCTTAGGACAGGGCGAAGAGACCCAGTACTTC	CASSLGQGEETQYF
.	TRBV7-2	.	TRBJ1-3	TGTGCCAGCAGCTTAGTTGGACAAGGAAACACCATATATTTT	CASSLVGQGNTIYF
.	TRBV19	once	TRBJ2-7	TGTGCCAGTAGTATTGGAGAGAGCTCCTACGAGCAGTACTTC	CASSIGESSYEQYF
.	TRBV9	.	TRBJ1-6	TGTGCCAGCAGCGTAGGGATTAACAGGGATTCACCCCTCCACTTT	CASSVGINRDSPLHF
TRBD1	TRBV19	once	TRBJ1-1	TGTGCCAGTAACAAAGGACAGGGGGCGAGTGAAGCTTTCTTT	CASNKGQGASEAFF
.	TRBV18	.	TRBJ1-1	TGTGCCAGCTCACCTAGGACGGCGAACACTGAAGCTTTCTTT	CASSPRTANTEAFF
.	TRBV11-3	.	TRBJ2-5	TGTGCCAGCAGCGGGGGGGCCTATGAGACCCAGTACTTC	CASSGGAYETQYF
.	TRBV12-3/TRBV12-4	.	TRBJ2-2	TGTGCCAGCAGTTTGGGGACCGGGGAGCTGTTTTTT	CASSLGTGELFF
.	TRBV7-2	once	TRBJ1-1	TGTGCCAGCAGCTCCCGGACATCTATGAACACTGAAGCTTTCTTT	CASSSRTSMNTEAFF
TRBD2	TRBV6-4	.	TRBJ2-7	TGTGCCAGCAGTGACCCGGGACTAGCGGTAATCTACGAGCAGTACTTC	CASSDPGLAVIYEQYF
TRBD1	TRBV28	.	TRBJ1-6	TGTGCCAGCAGTCCAGGACAGGGGGCCTATTCACCCCTCCACTTT	CASSPGQGAYSPLHF
.	TRBV19	many	TRBJ1-3	TGTGCCAGCCGATCGAGGGAGTTCGGAAACACCATATATTTT	CASRSREFGNTIYF